What follows are 20 T cell receptor beta chains derived from one specimen sequenced in a study of cytotoxic CD8 clonotypes in ibrutinib-treated CLL. The method was immunoSEQ multiplex PCR; TCRdb's version includes in-frame clones alone and lacks a portion of them. The sample lists about 130,000 clones, around 80% occurring once. This specimen consisted of PBMCs, obtained after 12 months of ibrutinib treatment. The receptors were sampled from a human donor with chronic lymphocytic leukemia.

V is TRBV5-4 and J is TRBJ2-7; TRBD2 might be the D (7 bases). The CDR3 contains 15 residues. With 0 bases removed from V and 3 bases from J, the gap between germline ends came to 13 bases. The germline gives CDR1 SGHNT, CDR2 YYREEE (reference sequence). The CDR3 nucleotides read TGTGCCAGCAGCTTGGTGGGGGGGGCCTTCTACGAGCAGTACTTC. It yields the protein CASSLVGGAFYEQYF.

This clone was detected only once. The V and J genes are TRBV25-1 and TRBJ2-7, with 8 bases identical to TRBD1. V shed 10 bases and J 2 bases; nucleotides not matched to a gene: 10. The V gene's germline CDR1 is MGHDK and CDR2 SYGVNS. The CDR3 covers 14 residues. The CDR3 DNA reads TGTGCCAACAGCGGACAGGGAATCCCCTACGAGCAGTACTTC. Translated: CANSGQGIPYEQYF.

The rearrangement links TRBV27 to TRBJ2-1, with 10 nucleotides matching TRBD2. The length of the CDR3 is 18 residues. Germline CDR1 reads MNHEY; CDR2 reads SMNVEV (reference sequence). V was pared by 5 bases and J by 8 bases, with 18 bases of the junction left unmatched. The CDR3 nucleotides read TGTGCCAGCAGTCTATGGGGTAGCGGGAGGCTTTTGGGCGATGAGCAGTTCTTC. The encoded protein is CASSLWGSGRLLGDEQFF.

V is TRBV6-5 and J is TRBJ1-2; a possible D gene is TRBD1 (6 bases). CDR1 and CDR2 (germline): MNHEY, SVGAGI. The CDR3 is 11 amino acids. Trimming stripped 9 bases from V and 9 bases from J, with 14 bases between. The CDR3 DNA is TGTGCCAGTCGGGGGGACAATCGCTACACCTTC. Protein product: CASRGDNRYTF.

This chain uses TRBV27 with TRBJ1-5; no reliable D call. Trimming shortened V by 6 bases and J by 3 bases, and 12 bases separated the two germline ends. From germline, CDR1 is MNHEY and CDR2 SMNVEV (reference sequence). This CDR3 has 14 amino acids. The CDR3 DNA follows: TGTGCCAGCAGATCCGGACTGATCAATCAGCCCCAGCATTTT. This gives the protein CASRSGLINQPQHF.

In the case of this clone: The junction does not match germline at one end; this may be a read error. The chain links TRBV28 to TRBJ2-7, with D perhaps TRBD1 (6 bases). Germline V gene sequence: CDR1 MDHEN, CDR2 SYDVKM. This CDR3 comprises 16 residues. DNA of the CDR3: TGTGCCAGCAGTTCCCAGGACAGTTCCGGATTCTACGGGCAGTACTTC. It yields the protein CASSSQDSSGFYGQYF.

CDR3 nucleotide sequence: TGTGCCAGCAGCTTAGGGCAGGAAAACATTCAGTACTTC. It yields the protein CASSLGQENIQYF. The chain has TRBV7-3 and TRBJ2-4; D remains ambiguous. This CDR3 has 13 amino acids. Trimming removed 2 bases from V and 5 bases from J, with 7 bases in between. The V gene's germline CDR1 is SGHTA and CDR2 FQGTGA.

The chain recombines TRBV27 with TRBJ2-7, with a tentative D call TRBD2 (5 bases). Germline V gene sequence: CDR1 MNHEY, CDR2 SMNVEV (reference sequence). V was clipped by 6 bases and J by 3 bases, with 12 bases between them. This CDR3 has 13 amino acids. The CDR3 DNA follows: TGTGCCAGCAGCCTCACTACTAGCTACGAGCAGTACTTC. Encoded protein: CASSLTTSYEQYF.

This sequence joins TRBV5-1 and TRBJ2-7, with a possible D match to TRBD2 (6 bases). The CDR3 is 16 amino acids. Germline V gene sequence: CDR1 SGHRS, CDR2 YFSETQ. Trimming removed 4 bases at V and 2 bases at J, with 19 bases between. CDR3 sequence: CASSTVGGGTPYEQYF. The CDR3 DNA sequence: TGCGCCAGCAGCACCGTCGGAGGCGGGACCCCCTACGAGCAGTACTTC.

The chain combines TRBV6-4 with TRBJ1-2; 9 nucleotides match TRBD1. The germline CDR1 and CDR2 sequences are MRHNA and SNTAGT. V shed 4 bases, J shed 2 bases, and the junction held 2 bases outside the gene matches. The CDR3 has 14 amino acids. CDR3 loop: CASSVGQGNYGYTF. CDR3 coding DNA: TGTGCCAGCAGTGTGGGACAGGGCAACTATGGCTACACCTTC.

This sequence joins TRBV29-1 and TRBJ2-2; D is uncertain. The CDR3 loop spans 13 amino acids. Trimming pared 6 bases from V and 6 bases from J, leaving 14 bases between. CDR1 is SQVTM and CDR2 is ANQGSEA in the germline V gene. The CDR3 sequence is CSVNGVGSGELFF. The CDR3 DNA is TGCAGCGTCAATGGGGTAGGGTCCGGGGAGCTGTTTTTT.

This chain uses TRBV28 with TRBJ1-5, with a weak D call TRBD1 (6 bases). Trimming removed 3 bases at V and 5 bases at J, with 14 bases between. In germline, CDR1 is MDHEN, CDR2 SYDVKM. The CDR3 has 15 amino acids. CDR3 DNA sequence: TGTGCCAGCAGTTTCCTGGGGGGCAGTGATCAGCCCCAGCATTTT. As protein: CASSFLGGSDQPQHF.

The chain combines TRBV27 with TRBJ2-3; possibly TRBD2 for D (6 bases). Germline V gene lookup returns CDR1 MNHEY and CDR2 SMNVEV (reference sequence). CDR3 length: 15 amino acids. V lost 1 base and J 1 base, leaving 9 bases between the germline ends. CDR3 sequence: CASSLLASGTDTQYF. CDR3 coding DNA: TGTGCCAGCAGTTTATTGGCTAGCGGCACAGATACGCAGTATTTT.

The rearrangement links TRBV6-5 to TRBJ2-7; no definite D call. V lost 2 bases to trimming and J lost 4 bases, with 9 bases between them. CDR1 MNHEY and CDR2 SVGAGI come from the germline V gene. The CDR3 covers 13 residues. The CDR3: CASSYAVNYEQYF. CDR3 DNA: TGTGCCAGCAGTTACGCTGTGAATTACGAGCAGTACTTC.

The rearrangement uses TRBV7-6 and TRBJ2-3; 7 nucleotides agree with TRBD1. Germline CDR1 reads SGHVS; CDR2 reads FNYEAQ. The trim removed 2 bases at V and 2 bases at J, leaving 7 bases unmatched. The CDR3 has 16 residues. The CDR3 protein is CASSLFRGQTTDTQYF. Written as DNA, the CDR3 is TGTGCCAGCAGCTTATTCCGGGGACAGACCACAGATACGCAGTATTTT. The whole variable domain, remainder taken from reference TRBV7-6 and TRBJ2-3, is GAGVSQSPRYKVTKRGQDVALRCDPISGHVSLYWYRQALGQGPEFLTYFNYEAQQDKSGLPNDRFSAERPEGSISTLTIQRTEQRDSAMYRCASSLFRGQTTDTQYFGPGTRLTVL.

The rearrangement uses TRBV27 and TRBJ2-7; 9 nucleotides align to TRBD2. CDR1 MNHEY and CDR2 SMNVEV come from the germline V gene (reference sequence). The ends lost 2 bases at V and 3 bases at J; junction bases unmatched: 5. This CDR3 has 15 residues. CDR3 loop: CASSLMIAGVYEQYF. The CDR3 DNA reads TGTGCCAGCAGTTTAATGATAGCGGGAGTCTACGAGCAGTACTTC.

V is TRBV4-2 and J is TRBJ2-5, with TRBD2 matching over 11 bases. The J call may not be correct, given that the DNA end is closer to TRBJ2-7. CDR3 length: 17 amino acids. Per the germline V gene, CDR1 is LGHNA and CDR2 is YNFKEQ. The CDR3 DNA is TGTGCCAGCAGCCAAAGACTACTAGCGGGAGAAGGGTACGAGCAGTACTTC. It codes for CASSQRLLAGEGYEQYF.

The rearrangement joins TRBV7-8 to TRBJ1-2; the D gene is possibly TRBD1 (6 bases). The CDR3 has 13 amino acids. CDR1 SGHVS and CDR2 FQNEAQ come from the germline V gene. V was clipped by 4 bases and J by 4 bases, with 10 bases between them. The CDR3 spells CASSYLQGYGYTF. CDR3 sequence (DNA): TGTGCCAGCAGCTATTTACAGGGCTATGGCTACACCTTC.

The J gene is TRBJ1-3, the V gene TRBV5-5; D is perhaps TRBD1 (5 bases). The CDR3 spans 14 residues. Per germline, CDR1 SGHKS and CDR2 YYEKEE (reference sequence). V was shortened by 0 bases and J by 5 bases, with 9 bases between the two germline ends. The CDR3 is CASSLGQSRNTIYF. CDR3 coding DNA: TGTGCCAGCAGCTTGGGACAGTCCCGAAACACCATATATTTT.

This clone was observed a few times. This rearrangement joins TRBV18 to TRBJ2-5, with D unclear. There are 14 residues in the CDR3. CDR1 is KGHSH and CDR2 is LQKENI in the germline V gene. Trimming took 2 bases from V and 2 from J, leaving 9 bases between them. The CDR3: CASSPLVRQETQYF. The CDR3 region has the DNA TGTGCCAGCTCACCATTGGTTCGGCAAGAGACCCAGTACTTC. Filled out from reference TRBV18 and TRBJ2-5, the complete variable domain reads NAGVMQNPRHLVRRRGQEARLRCSPMKGHSHVYWYRQLPEEGLKFMVYLQKENIIDESGMPKERFSAEFPKEGPSILRIQQVVRGDSAAYFCASSPLVRQETQYFGPGTRLLVL.